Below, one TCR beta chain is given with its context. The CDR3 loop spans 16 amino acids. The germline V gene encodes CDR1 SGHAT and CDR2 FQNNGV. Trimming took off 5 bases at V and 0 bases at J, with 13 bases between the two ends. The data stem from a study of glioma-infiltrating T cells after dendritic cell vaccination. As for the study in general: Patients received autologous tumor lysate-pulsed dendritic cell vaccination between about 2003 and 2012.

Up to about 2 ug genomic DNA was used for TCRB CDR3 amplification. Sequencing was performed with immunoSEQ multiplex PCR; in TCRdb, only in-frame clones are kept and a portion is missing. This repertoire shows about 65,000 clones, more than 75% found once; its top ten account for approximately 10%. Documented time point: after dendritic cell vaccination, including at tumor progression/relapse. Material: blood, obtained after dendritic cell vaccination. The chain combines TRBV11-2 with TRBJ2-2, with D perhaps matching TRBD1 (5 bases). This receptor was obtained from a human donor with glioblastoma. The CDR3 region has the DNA TGTGCCAGCAGCCTCGGACACTTCGCGAACACCGGGGAGCTGTTTTTT. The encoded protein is CASSLGHFANTGELFF.